This record concerns one TCR beta chain sequence. As yet, its antigen is unknown. This record comes from a study of fetal regulatory T cell absence and autoimmunity. The wider study: Without clinical diabetes, IPEX patients showed exocrine pancreas autoimmunity.

TCRdb's table, derived via immunoSEQ multiplex PCR, lists solely in-frame clones and lacks some. This sample yields 95,000 or so clones, of which more than 70% are seen a single time; about 2.1% belongs to the top ten. Study-level findings and limits: Pancreas TCRs were oligoclonally enriched versus cord blood, some clones over 95-fold. Broadly similar TRB gene family usage was seen in pancreas and cord blood. Antigen-driven pancreatic autoimmunity before birth in IPEX was inferred from oligoclonal enrichment.

This TCR came from a male donor with IPEX syndrome. Source material: pancreas tissue.

Written as DNA, the CDR3 is TGTGCCAGCAGCGGGAGTGGCCCCCTCTCCTACAATGAGCAGTTCTTC. This gives the protein CASSGSGPLSYNEQFF. V gene TRBV9 combines with J gene TRBJ2-1; D remains ambiguous. Trimming took 3 bases from V and 0 from J, leaving 13 bases between them. The CDR3 spans 16 residues. Germline V gene data show CDR1 as SGDLS and CDR2 as YYNGEE.